The 28 T cell receptor beta chains presented below share a single source sample, sequenced in a study of blood T cell repertoires in COVID-19 (dated by TCRdb to the early 2020s). Library preparation was by the immunoSEQ multiplex PCR assay. The source is immuneACCESS, and TCRdb retained only in-frame sequences with V and J called. Part of the clones is not carried over; for the studies checked, unresolved V genes explain less than half of this, and the remainder is unexplained. The sample table holds about 150,000 clones, of which 80% to 90% were seen once. Clones ranked in the top ten supply 7% to 10% of the sample. The sequenced sample was peripheral blood. The receptors stem from a human donor with acute or convalescent COVID-19. The donor label of this sample is uncertain.

This chain links TRBV10-3 with TRBJ1-5; no clear D gene. The CDR3 runs to 14 residues. Trimming left V 1 base short and J 1 base short, with 5 bases between. Germline values: CDR1 ENHRY, CDR2 SYGVKD. The CDR3 region is CAISEFGSNQPQHF. The CDR3 bases are TGTGCCATCAGTGAGTTCGGGAGCAATCAGCCCCAGCATTTT.

The chain carries TRBV5-5 and TRBJ1-4; 9 nucleotides line up with TRBD1. Germline V gene lookup returns CDR1 SGHKS and CDR2 YYEKEE (reference sequence). The ends lost 4 bases at V and 7 bases at J; junction bases unmatched: 8. The CDR3 contains 15 residues. The DNA of the CDR3 is TGTGCCAGCAGCCTCACAGGGGGCACGAGTGAAAAACTGTTTTTT. Its protein product is CASSLTGGTSEKLFF.

CDR3 loop: CASRFGTGNSPLHF. The CDR3 DNA follows: TGTGCCAGCAGATTCGGGACAGGGAATTCACCCCTCCACTTT. This chain connects TRBV5-6 to TRBJ1-6, with 9 bases identical to TRBD1. Germline trimming cut 5 bases from V and 7 bases from J; bases unmatched to any gene: 4. The CDR3 runs to 14 residues. CDR1 and CDR2 (germline): SGHDT, YYEEEE.

V gene TRBV18 combines with J gene TRBJ1-1, with a possible D match to TRBD1 (6 bases). This CDR3 comprises 15 residues. In germline, CDR1 is KGHSH, CDR2 LQKENI. V was cut by 3 bases and J by 0 bases, with 11 bases left in between. The CDR3 spells CASSPAGQMNTEAFF. The CDR3 DNA sequence: TGTGCCAGCTCACCCGCAGGACAGATGAACACTGAAGCTTTCTTT.

CDR3 loop: CATSSGFSTDTQYF. CDR3 nucleotide sequence: TGTGCCACCAGCTCGGGGTTTAGCACAGATACGCAGTATTTT. V is TRBV15 and J is TRBJ2-3; possibly TRBD2 for D (5 bases). Trimming took 5 bases from V and 0 from J, leaving 9 bases between them. The V gene's germline CDR1 is LNHNV and CDR2 YYDKDF (reference sequence). The CDR3 contains 14 residues.

J is TRBJ2-2 and V is TRBV11-3; 8 nucleotides line up with TRBD2. The CDR3 spans 15 residues. V lost 5 bases to trimming and J lost 5 bases; unmatched junction nucleotides: 7. The V gene's germline CDR1 is SGHNT and CDR2 YENEEA. CDR3 protein: CASSPERGGTGELFF. CDR3 bases: TGTGCCAGCAGCCCCGAACGGGGGGGGACCGGGGAGCTGTTTTTT.

CDR3 coding DNA: TGCGCCAGCAGCTATGGACAGGGGAACTATGGCTACACCTTC. Its translation is CASSYGQGNYGYTF. The rearrangement joins TRBV5-1 to TRBJ1-2; TRBD1 agrees at 9 bases. The CDR3 runs 14 residues. Germline values: CDR1 SGHRS, CDR2 YFSETQ. The V segment lost 3 bases and the J segment 2 bases; nucleotides outside the gene matches: 2.

J is TRBJ1-2 and V is TRBV5-5, with TRBD1 matching over 11 bases. The germline V gene encodes CDR1 SGHKS and CDR2 YYEKEE (reference sequence). The CDR3 totals 16 residues. J was trimmed by 1 base and V by 4 bases; bases with no gene match: 6. The CDR3 protein is CASSGGTGGLNYGYTF. The DNA for the CDR3 is TGTGCCAGCAGCGGCGGGACAGGGGGACTTAACTATGGCTACACCTTC. Full variable domain (outside the CDR3, taken from reference TRBV5-5 and TRBJ1-2): DAGVTQSPTHLIKTRGQQVTLRCSPISGHKSVSWYQQVLGQGPQFIFQYYEKEERGRGNFPDRFSARQFPNYSSELNVNALLLGDSALYLCASSGGTGGLNYGYTFGSGTRLTVV.

The chain is built from TRBV5-1 and TRBJ1-1; 9 bases agree with TRBD1. After removal of 0 bases from V and 12 bases from J, the junction contained 6 bases not matched to a gene. CDR3 length: 13 amino acids. Per the germline V gene, CDR1 is SGHRS and CDR2 is YFSETQ. CDR3 sequence: CASSLVGQGKTFF. CDR3 DNA: TGCGCCAGCAGCTTGGTAGGACAGGGGAAGACTTTCTTT. Complete variable domain (other parts from reference TRBV5-1 and TRBJ1-1): KAGVTQTPRYLIKTRGQQVTLSCSPISGHRSVSWYQQTPGQGLQFLFEYFSETQRNKGNFPGRFSGRQFSNSRSEMNVSTLELGDSALYLCASSLVGQGKTFFGQGTRLTVV.

The chain uses TRBV5-4 and TRBJ1-2; D possibly corresponds to TRBD1 (5 bases). V was shortened by 0 bases and J by 8 bases, with 11 bases between the two germline ends. This CDR3 contains 13 residues. Germline V gene lookup returns CDR1 SGHNT and CDR2 YYREEE (reference sequence). CDR3: CASSLEGREGYTF. The CDR3 DNA reads TGTGCCAGCAGCTTGGAGGGACGGGAGGGCTACACCTTC.

CDR3 in amino acids: CAILRGDYSPLHF. The CDR3, as DNA: TGTGCCATTCTCAGGGGGGACTATTCACCCCTCCACTTT. This chain uses TRBV6-5 with TRBJ1-6; TRBD1 matches 7 bases. V was pared by 10 bases and J by 8 bases, with 8 bases of the junction left unmatched. The CDR3 has 13 residues. Germline V gene lookup returns CDR1 MNHEY and CDR2 SVGAGI.

The chain couples TRBV5-3 to TRBJ1-2; unclear D gene. TRBV5-3 is sorted into the ORF group, with uncertain function. CDR3 length: 14 residues. The V end was cut by 1 base, the J end by 4 bases, with 11 bases between. CDR3 residues: CARSLRKGGYGYTF. CDR3 DNA: TGTGCCAGAAGCTTGCGAAAGGGAGGCTATGGCTACACCTTC.

The gene calls are TRBV6-1 and TRBJ2-3; possibly TRBD2 for D (6 bases). Trimming took off 1 base at V and 0 bases at J, with 8 bases between the two ends. The CDR3 consists of 15 residues. Germline V gene sequence: CDR1 MNHNS, CDR2 SASEGT. The CDR3 sequence is CASSEEAGSTDTQYF. The CDR3 nucleotides read TGTGCCAGCAGTGAAGAGGCGGGAAGCACAGATACGCAGTATTTT.

This rearrangement joins TRBV6-2 or TRBV6-3 to TRBJ2-3; TRBD2 matches at 11 bases. The CDR3 is 17 amino acids. V shed 0 bases and J 5 bases; nucleotides not matched to a gene: 7. Germline CDR1 MNHEY, CDR2 SVGEGT. The CDR3, as DNA: TGTGCCAGCAGTTACTCTCCTTTAGCGGGGGGGCTAGATACGCAGTATTTT. Protein sequence: CASSYSPLAGGLDTQYF.

This rearrangement joins TRBV7-3 to TRBJ2-2, with 8 bases identical to TRBD2. Unmatched junction bases numbered 9, after V lost 5 bases and J lost 1 base. Germline assignment: CDR1 SGHTA and CDR2 FQGTGA. This CDR3 has 17 amino acids. CDR3 bases: TGTGCCAGCAGCCCACAGGATAGCGGGGTGAACACCGGGGAGCTGTTTTTT. Amino acid sequence: CASSPQDSGVNTGELFF. Full variable domain (rest looked up from reference TRBV7-3 and TRBJ2-2): GAGVSQTPSNKVTEKGKYVELRCDPISGHTALYWYRQSLGQGPEFLIYFQGTGAADDSGLPNDRFFAVRPEGSVSTLKIQRTERGDSAVYLCASSPQDSGVNTGELFFGEGSRLTVL.

The chain has TRBV27 and TRBJ1-1; D not resolved. The V end lost 3 bases, the J end lost 5 bases, and 10 bases lay between the germline ends. The CDR3 totals 13 residues. Germline V gene data show CDR1 as MNHEY and CDR2 as SMNVEV (reference sequence). The CDR3 coding sequence is TGTGCCAGCAGTTTCGGAGGGCGGACTGAAGCTTTCTTT. Translation gives CASSFGGRTEAFF.

The chain carries TRBV7-9 and TRBJ1-4; D not resolved. The germline V gene has CDR1 SEHNR and CDR2 FQNEAQ (reference sequence). This CDR3 region has 15 residues. V lost 1 base and J lost 3, with 9 bases in between. The CDR3 reads CASSLDGEANEKLFF. In DNA, the CDR3 is TGTGCCAGCAGCTTAGACGGGGAGGCTAATGAAAAACTGTTTTTT.

This clone showed up just a few times. The rearrangement uses TRBV11-3 and TRBJ1-3; D is perhaps TRBD1 (6 bases). Germline values: CDR1 SGHNT, CDR2 YENEEA. V lost 5 bases and J 3 bases, leaving 23 bases between the germline ends. The CDR3 is 18 residues long. The CDR3 reads CASSPNPLGGARGNTIYF. CDR3 nucleotide sequence: TGTGCCAGCAGCCCTAACCCTTTGGGGGGGGCTCGTGGAAACACCATATATTTT.

V is TRBV9 and J is TRBJ1-2, with 8 nucleotides matching TRBD1. Germline CDR1 reads SGDLS; CDR2 reads YYNGEE. The CDR3 is 14 residues long. V shed 2 bases and J 4 bases; nucleotides not matched to a gene: 4. The CDR3 DNA is TGTGCCAGCAGCGTCTCGACAGGGGTCTATGGCTACACCTTC. It specifies CASSVSTGVYGYTF.

The rearrangement links TRBV18 to TRBJ2-2; D is unresolved. Trimming cost V 6 bases and J 7 bases, with 9 bases left between them. The CDR3 is made up of 12 amino acids. Germline assignment: CDR1 KGHSH and CDR2 LQKENI. The CDR3 spells CASSQTGGELFF. CDR3 bases: TGTGCCAGCTCCCAAACGGGCGGGGAGCTGTTTTTT.

This sequence joins TRBV6-5 and TRBJ2-1; 7 nucleotides line up with TRBD2. Trimming cost V 6 bases and J 9 bases; bases outside gene matches: 11. CDR3 size: 14 residues. CDR1 MNHEY and CDR2 SVGAGI come from the germline V gene. The CDR3 sequence is CASSPGRVGSEQFF. The DNA of the CDR3 is TGTGCCAGCAGCCCGGGGAGGGTGGGGAGTGAGCAGTTCTTC.

This chain uses TRBV18 with TRBJ2-3; D may be TRBD2 (5 bases). Germline assignment: CDR1 KGHSH and CDR2 LQKENI. V lost 3 bases, J lost 0 bases, and 13 bases lay in between. The CDR3 has 16 amino acids. The CDR3 loop is CASSPPGLGSTDTQYF. The CDR3 region has the DNA TGTGCCAGCTCACCCCCCGGACTGGGGAGCACAGATACGCAGTATTTT.

The chain couples TRBV6-5 to TRBJ2-7; 7 nucleotides match TRBD1. V lost 8 bases and J lost 2; bases outside the gene matches: 3. CDR3 length equals 12 residues. Germline assignment: CDR1 MNHEY and CDR2 SVGAGI. The CDR3, as DNA: TGTGCCAGCCGAGACAGGGCCTACGAGCAGTACTTC. Translating it yields CASRDRAYEQYF.

The chain carries TRBV10-2 and TRBJ2-7; 10 positions match TRBD2. CDR3 length: 16 residues. Per the germline V gene, CDR1 is WSHSY and CDR2 is SAAADI. V dropped 8 bases and J dropped 3; count of bases not matched to a gene: 13. The CDR3 is CASLGPETSGYYEQYF. Written as DNA, the CDR3 is TGCGCCAGCTTGGGGCCTGAGACTAGCGGGTACTACGAGCAGTACTTC.

This clone appeared once. The rearrangement links TRBV4-1 to TRBJ2-1; 8 nucleotides agree with TRBD2. There are 17 residues in the CDR3. Germline CDR1 reads MGHRA; CDR2 reads YSYEKL. V shed 3 bases and J 10 bases; nucleotides not matched to a gene: 17. The CDR3 is CASSQSPPIFGGGEQFF. The CDR3 nucleotides read TGCGCCAGCAGCCAGAGTCCTCCCATCTTCGGGGGGGGAGAGCAGTTCTTC.

The chain recombines TRBV7-8 with TRBJ2-7; 7 nucleotides match TRBD1. The J segment lost 3 bases and the V segment lost 5 bases, leaving 13 bases of the junction unmatched. CDR1 is SGHVS, CDR2 FQNEAQ, per germline. This CDR3 has 16 amino acids. The CDR3 region has the DNA TGTGCCAGCAGCCCACCCGTGGGACAGAGATACTACGAGCAGTACTTC. This gives the protein CASSPPVGQRYYEQYF.

The rearrangement joins TRBV19 to TRBJ1-2; TRBD1 agrees at 10 bases. V gave up 9 bases and J gave up 0 bases; unmatched junction bases: 7. The CDR3 length is 15 residues. CDR1 is LNHDA, CDR2 SQIVND, per germline (reference sequence). CDR3 nucleotide sequence: TGTGCCAGCCGACAGGGGGCGATGACTAACTATGGCTACACCTTC. This translates into CASRQGAMTNYGYTF.

This clone was seen more than once but under ten times. The chain links TRBV11-3 to TRBJ2-5; TRBD2 matches at 7 bases. From germline, CDR1 is SGHNT and CDR2 YENEEA. V gave up 1 base and J gave up 5 bases; unmatched junction bases: 7. The CDR3 is 15 residues long. CDR3 sequence: CASSLVFGGYETQYF. The DNA for the CDR3 is TGTGCCAGCAGCTTAGTCTTCGGGGGGTATGAGACCCAGTACTTC. The whole variable domain, remainder taken from reference TRBV11-3 and TRBJ2-5, is EAGVVQSPRYKIIEKKQPVAFWCNPISGHNTLYWYLQNLGQGPELLIRYENEEAVDDSQLPKDRFSAERLKGVDSTLKIQPAELGDSAVYLCASSLVFGGYETQYFGPGTRLLVL.